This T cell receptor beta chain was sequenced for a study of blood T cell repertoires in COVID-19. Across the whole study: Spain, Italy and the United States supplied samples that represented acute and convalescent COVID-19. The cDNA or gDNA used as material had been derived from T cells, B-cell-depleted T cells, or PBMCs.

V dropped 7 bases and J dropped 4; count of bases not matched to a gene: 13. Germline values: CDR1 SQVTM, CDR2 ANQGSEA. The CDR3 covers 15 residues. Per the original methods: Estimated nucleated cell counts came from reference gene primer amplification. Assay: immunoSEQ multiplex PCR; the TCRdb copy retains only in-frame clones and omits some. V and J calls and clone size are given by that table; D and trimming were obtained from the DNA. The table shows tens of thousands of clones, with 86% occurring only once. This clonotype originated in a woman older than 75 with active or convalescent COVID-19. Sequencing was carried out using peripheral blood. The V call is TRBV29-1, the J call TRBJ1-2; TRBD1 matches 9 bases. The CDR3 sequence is CSAYNRQGVGYGYTF. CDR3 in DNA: TGCAGCGCCTACAATCGACAGGGGGTAGGCTATGGCTACACCTTC.